What follows describes a single T cell receptor beta chain. Its antigen target is currently unknown. Base-call qualities are not available, and no considerably larger clone is one nucleotide away. The collaborating institutions used their own protocols to collect whole blood in K2EDTA tubes. For TCRbeta analysis, collaborators shipped samples as frozen whole blood, isolated PBMCs, or DNA extracted from either of those sample types. From its cysteine to its phenylalanine, the CDR3 spans 15 amino acids. CDR3 DNA only is kept here, 45 bases in frame from base 1. Via the germline V gene, CDR1 is ENHRY and CDR2 SYGVKD. V is pruned by 6 bases and J by 9 bases, leaving 8 bases of the junction without a gene match. The immunoSEQ Assay, a bias-controlled multiplex PCR, was used to amplify TCRbeta CDR3 regions from genomic DNA. In the authors' own workflow: The number of nucleated cells in each sample was estimated by amplification of reference gene primers within the assay. To quantify the absolute abundance of each unique TCRbeta CDR3 rearrangement, sequence reads were collapsed and filtered. For each sample, productive Simpson clonality was calculated as the square root of Simpson's diversity index over productive rearrangements. TCRdb re-hosts the immuneACCESS table, in-frame sequences only. Its copies lack some clones; in the studies checked, an unresolved V gene accounts for under half of them, and the cause for the rest is not known. Clone size and V and J calls were adopted from that table, with D and trimming inferred from the DNA. The sample has about 190,000 clones on record, 80% of them singletons. 6% to 8.5% of the sample belongs to the ten largest clones.

This specimen belongs to a study of blood T cell repertoires in COVID-19 (TCRdb year 2020). In terms of the full investigation: Samples from collaborators originated in the United States, Italy and Spain and spanned both the acute and convalescent phases of COVID-19. The sample metadata nearly always contained a de-identified subject ID, COVID-19 status, age in years and sex. The material from the prospective study consisted of cDNA or gDNA derived from T cells, B-cell-depleted T cells, or PBMCs. Subjects who had been exposed to COVID-19, were actively infected with it, or had recovered from it provided the deeply sampled blood TCRbeta repertoires that made up the dataset. Where available, HLA class I and class II types were taken from metadata supplied by the sample provider and were not determined by assay-based typing. The samples were drawn from the first 160 participants of the ongoing ImmuneRACE study and from 950 to 1,500 subjects provided by 6 global collaborators. The repertoires were made available in a free public database intended to serve as a resource for research on the immune response to SARS-CoV-2.

The paper as a whole reports these results and caveats: How much clinical and demographic metadata was included differed by source and by participant, and the metadata was provided uncurated.

This TCR came from a man aged 55 to 70 with acute or convalescent COVID-19. The chain couples TRBV10-3 to TRBJ2-1; TRBD2 matches 13 bases in the middle. Input material: peripheral blood. The CDR3 is CAISQLAGGPGEQFF. At the DNA level, the sequence is TGTGCCATCAGCCAACTAGCGGGGGGGCCGGGTGAGCAGTTCTTC.